This TCR beta chain appears in the sequencing data of a study of identifying expanded T cells in peripheral blood. Data came from immunoSEQ multiplex PCR; TCRdb stores just in-frame clones and leaves some out. The sample shows roughly 84,000 clones, around 90% of them seen only once. V lost 7 bases to trimming and J lost 6 bases, with 10 bases between them. The CDR3 sequence is 12 residues long. The rearrangement joins TRBV23-1 to TRBJ2-1; no firm D call. TRBV23-1 is filed as an ORF, its function uncertain. The sample was blood. The TCR originated in a person aged 18 to 70 in good health. The CDR3 spells CASTPHINEQFF. CDR3 bases: TGCGCCAGCACCCCGCACATCAATGAGCAGTTCTTC.